This T cell receptor beta chain was obtained from a study of identical twins (dated by TCRdb to 2016 to 2018). Background on the whole study: To test whether fetal clonotypes persist, the study used deep sequencing on TCR alpha and beta repertoires from monozygotic twins, unrelated adults of various ages, and cord blood. Replicate twin experiments were performed at different times using different library preparation protocols to rule out contamination. Results the study describes overall, beyond this receptor: The excess sharing between twins in beta out-of-frame sequences was weaker because fewer shared sequences reduced the signal-to-noise ratio. Compared with coincidental sharing between unrelated individuals, an excess of low generation-probability sequences was observed among out-of-frame TCR alpha sequences shared between twins. Conclusions relied on cross-sectional statistical analysis, since the same donors could not be followed over many years. Fewer insertions were carried by abundant cord blood beta clonotypes; a weaker similar trend was observed in young adult naive repertoires, while no such trend was observed in memory repertoires. Zero-insertion analyses could be partly confounded by invariant T cells such as MAIT and iNKT, though diverse VJ usage argued against such confounding for most clonotypes. In monozygotic twins, out-of-frame TCR alpha sharing was systematically underestimated by recombination models, although the models agreed with sharing between unrelated individuals.

The CDR3, cysteine through phenylalanine, is 15 amino acids long. Only the CDR3 part of the read is kept: 45 bases, read in frame from the first base. CDR1 and CDR2 are drawn from the germline V gene: SNHLY, FYNNEI. V loses 8 bases at its end and J loses 2 bases; junction bases beyond the gene matches: 9. The library came from 5' RACE. The instrument was an Illumina HiSeq 2000. Template switching introduced a universal primer binding site; the final cDNA contained a unique molecular identifier, enabling accurate counting of TCR cDNA molecules. Specific primers in the conserved constant-segment region were used to synthesize first-strand cDNA for TCR alpha and beta chains. To control for contamination, each cDNA library was double barcoded with a SMART-Mk sample barcode plus Illumina barcodes. TruSeq adapter sequences along with Illumina sample barcodes were introduced in two successive PCR steps. The TCR alpha and beta cDNA libraries were sequenced on the Illumina HiSeq platform using custom primers. Per the authors' processing: Raw reads were processed with MiGEC to extract unique molecular identifiers, and MiXCR was used to determine CDR3 positions. For each individual, recombination models were inferred using an EM algorithm with the repgenHMM and IGoR tools. Shared clonotypes were analyzed with the tcR package in R, and sharing was normalized by the product of cloneset sizes. To study raw recombination without the effects of thymic and clonal selection, out-of-frame nonproductive sequences were analyzed. In TCRdb, the public reads were trimmed at Q25 with fastp and aligned with MiXCR, with productive beta chains retained. Every distinct CDR3 protein forms one entry, paired with its most common genes and DNA. It is TCRdb's table, rather than the study itself, that gives the V and J calls and clone size. The sample data list 300,000 to 400,000 distinct CDR3 sequences, and more than 9% of these were observed just once. 7.2% of the sample is held by the ten biggest clonotypes.

Every donor in the study was a healthy Caucasian. Three pairs of female monozygotic twins, all aged roughly 18 to 30 years, made up the twin cohort. CD4+ and CD8+ T cell populations were isolated with positive isolation kits from Invitrogen. With respect to this clonotype: The antigen this receptor binds is unknown. No per-base quality is available; no much larger clone lies one base away.

These data are also associated with another study on yellow fever vaccine responses in identical twins. As the second publication notes: According to the authors, the vaccine-induced T cell response in identical twins seemed to be partly convergent and partly specific to each individual. The study precisely tracked vaccine-responding T cell clones in identical twins.

Sequenced: CD8+ T cells sorted from blood. Here the chain combines TRBV2 and TRBJ2-3, and 8 bases in between align with TRBD2. The clonotype was recovered from a woman in her late teens or twenties in good health. The DNA sequence is as follows: TGTGCCAGCCGTAGCGGGGAGGCTTCCACAGATACGCAGTATTTT. The encoded protein is CASRSGEASTDTQYF. The entire variable domain, with the stretches around the CDR3 drawn from the reference TRBV2 and TRBJ2-3 proteins, is EPEVTQTPSHQVTQMGQEVILRCVPISNHLYFYWYRQILGQKVEFLVSFYNNEISEKSEIFDDQFSVERPDGSNFTLKIRSTKLEDSAMYFCASRSGEASTDTQYFGPGTRLTVL.